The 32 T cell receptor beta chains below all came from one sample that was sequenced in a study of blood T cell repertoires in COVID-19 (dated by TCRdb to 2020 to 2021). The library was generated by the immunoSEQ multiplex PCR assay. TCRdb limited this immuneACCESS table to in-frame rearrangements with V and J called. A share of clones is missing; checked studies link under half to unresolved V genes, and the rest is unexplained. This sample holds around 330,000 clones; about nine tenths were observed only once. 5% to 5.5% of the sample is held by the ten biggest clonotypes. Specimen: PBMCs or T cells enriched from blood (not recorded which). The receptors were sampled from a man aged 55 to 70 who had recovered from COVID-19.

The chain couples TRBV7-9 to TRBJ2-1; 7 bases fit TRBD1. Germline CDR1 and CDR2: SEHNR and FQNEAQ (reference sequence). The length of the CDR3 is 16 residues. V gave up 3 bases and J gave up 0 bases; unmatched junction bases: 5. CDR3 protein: CASSLGQISSYNEQFF. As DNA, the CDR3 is TGTGCCAGCAGCTTGGGACAGATAAGCTCCTACAATGAGCAGTTCTTC.

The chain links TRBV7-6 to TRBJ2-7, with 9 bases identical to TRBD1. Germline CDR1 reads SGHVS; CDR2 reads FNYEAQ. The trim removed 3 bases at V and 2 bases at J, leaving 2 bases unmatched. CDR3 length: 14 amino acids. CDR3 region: CASSLGQGTYEQYF. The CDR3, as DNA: TGTGCCAGCAGCTTGGGACAGGGCACCTACGAGCAGTACTTC.

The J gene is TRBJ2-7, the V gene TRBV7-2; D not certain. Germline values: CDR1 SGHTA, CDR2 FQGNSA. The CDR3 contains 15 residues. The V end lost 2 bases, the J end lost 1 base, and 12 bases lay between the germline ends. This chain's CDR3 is CASSLQGPGSYEQYF. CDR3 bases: TGTGCCAGCAGCTTACAAGGTCCCGGGTCCTACGAGCAGTACTTC.

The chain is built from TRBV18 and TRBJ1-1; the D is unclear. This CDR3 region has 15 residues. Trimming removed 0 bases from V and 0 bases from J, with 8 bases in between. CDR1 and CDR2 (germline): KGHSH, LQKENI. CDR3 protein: CASSPPSQMNTEAFF. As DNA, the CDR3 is TGTGCCAGCTCACCACCGTCTCAGATGAACACTGAAGCTTTCTTT.

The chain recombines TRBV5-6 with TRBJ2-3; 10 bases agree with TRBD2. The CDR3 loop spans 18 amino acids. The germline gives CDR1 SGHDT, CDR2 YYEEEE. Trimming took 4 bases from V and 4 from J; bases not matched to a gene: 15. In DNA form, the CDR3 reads TGTGCCAGCAGCGTTTCTAGCGGGAGACGGTCAGGGGCAGATACGCAGTATTTT. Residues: CASSVSSGRRSGADTQYF.

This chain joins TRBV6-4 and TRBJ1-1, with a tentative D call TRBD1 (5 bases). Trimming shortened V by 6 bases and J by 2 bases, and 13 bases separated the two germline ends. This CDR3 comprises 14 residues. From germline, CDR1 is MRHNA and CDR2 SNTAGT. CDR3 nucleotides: TGTGCCAGCAGGAGCCGACAGAGTAACACTGAAGCTTTCTTT. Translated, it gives CASRSRQSNTEAFF.

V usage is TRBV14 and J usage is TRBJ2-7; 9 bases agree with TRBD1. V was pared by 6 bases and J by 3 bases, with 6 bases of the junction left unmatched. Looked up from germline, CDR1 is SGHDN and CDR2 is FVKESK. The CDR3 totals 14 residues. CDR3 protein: CASRPTGQGYEQYF. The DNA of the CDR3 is TGTGCCAGCAGGCCTACGGGACAGGGCTACGAGCAGTACTTC. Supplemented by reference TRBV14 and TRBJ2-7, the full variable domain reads EAGVTQFPSHSVIEKGQTVTLRCDPISGHDNLYWYRRVMGKEIKFLLHFVKESKQDESGMPNNRFLAERTGGTYSTLKVQPAELEDSGVYFCASRPTGQGYEQYFGPGTRLTVT.

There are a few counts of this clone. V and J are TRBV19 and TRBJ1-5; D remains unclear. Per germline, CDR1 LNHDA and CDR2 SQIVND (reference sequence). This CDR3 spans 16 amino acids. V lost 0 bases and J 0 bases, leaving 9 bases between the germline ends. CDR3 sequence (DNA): TGTGCCAGTAGTATAGATCTCGAGAATAGCAATCAGCCCCAGCATTTT. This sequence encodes CASSIDLENSNQPQHF.

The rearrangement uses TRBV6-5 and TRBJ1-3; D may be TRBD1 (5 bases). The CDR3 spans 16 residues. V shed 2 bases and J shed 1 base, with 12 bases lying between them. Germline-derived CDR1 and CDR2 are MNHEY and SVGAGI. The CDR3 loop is CASSYPPQGSGNTIYF. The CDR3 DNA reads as TGTGCCAGCAGTTACCCGCCTCAGGGTTCTGGAAACACCATATATTTT.

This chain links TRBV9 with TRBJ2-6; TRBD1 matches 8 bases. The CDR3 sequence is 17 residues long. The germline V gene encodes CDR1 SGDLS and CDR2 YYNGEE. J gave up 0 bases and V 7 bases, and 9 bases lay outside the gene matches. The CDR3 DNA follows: TGTGCCAGCTACGGGACAGGCCGCTACTCTGGGGCCAACGTCCTGACTTTC. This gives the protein CASYGTGRYSGANVLTF.

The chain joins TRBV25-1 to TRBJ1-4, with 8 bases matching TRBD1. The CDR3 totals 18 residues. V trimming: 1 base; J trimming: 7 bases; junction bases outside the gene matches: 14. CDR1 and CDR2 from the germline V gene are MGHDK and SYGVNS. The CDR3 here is CASSESSEWTGKGEKLFF. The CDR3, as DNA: TGTGCCAGCAGTGAATCCTCAGAGTGGACAGGGAAGGGTGAAAAACTGTTTTTT.

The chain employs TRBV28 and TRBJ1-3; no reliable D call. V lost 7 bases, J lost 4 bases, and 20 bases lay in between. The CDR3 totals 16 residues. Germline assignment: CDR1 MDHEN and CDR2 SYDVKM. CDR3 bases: TGTGCCAGCACCACTCCGGGGTATTATGAAGGAAACACCATATATTTT. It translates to CASTTPGYYEGNTIYF.

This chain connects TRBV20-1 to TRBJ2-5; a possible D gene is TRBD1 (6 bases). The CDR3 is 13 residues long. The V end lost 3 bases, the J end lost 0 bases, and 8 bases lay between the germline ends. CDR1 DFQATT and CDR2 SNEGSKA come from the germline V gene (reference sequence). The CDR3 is CSASQGNQETQYF. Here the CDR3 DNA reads TGCAGTGCTAGTCAGGGGAACCAAGAGACCCAGTACTTC.

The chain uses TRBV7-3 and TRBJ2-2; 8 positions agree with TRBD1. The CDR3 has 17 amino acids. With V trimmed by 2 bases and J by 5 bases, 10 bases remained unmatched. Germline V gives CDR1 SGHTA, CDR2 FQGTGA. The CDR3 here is CASSLSDRGPRTGELFF. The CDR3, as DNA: TGTGCCAGCAGCTTATCTGACAGGGGCCCCAGGACCGGGGAGCTGTTTTTT.

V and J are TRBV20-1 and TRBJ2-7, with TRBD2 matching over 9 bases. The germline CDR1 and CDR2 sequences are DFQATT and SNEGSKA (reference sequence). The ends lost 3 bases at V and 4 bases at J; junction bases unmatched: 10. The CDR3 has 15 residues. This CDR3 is CSASHRREGPYEQYF. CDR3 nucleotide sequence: TGCAGTGCTAGTCACAGGCGGGAGGGCCCTTACGAGCAGTACTTC.

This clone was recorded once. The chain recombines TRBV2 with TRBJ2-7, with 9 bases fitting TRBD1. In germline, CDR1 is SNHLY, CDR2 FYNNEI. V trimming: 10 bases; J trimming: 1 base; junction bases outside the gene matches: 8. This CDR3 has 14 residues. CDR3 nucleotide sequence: TGTGCCACCAAAGTAGACAGGGGGTCCTACGAGCAGTACTTC. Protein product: CATKVDRGSYEQYF.

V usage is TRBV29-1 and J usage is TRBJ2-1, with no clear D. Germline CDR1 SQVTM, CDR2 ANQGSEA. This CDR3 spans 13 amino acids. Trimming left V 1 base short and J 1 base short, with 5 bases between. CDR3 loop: CSVEGLSYNEQFF. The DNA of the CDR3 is TGCAGCGTTGAAGGGCTTTCCTACAATGAGCAGTTCTTC.

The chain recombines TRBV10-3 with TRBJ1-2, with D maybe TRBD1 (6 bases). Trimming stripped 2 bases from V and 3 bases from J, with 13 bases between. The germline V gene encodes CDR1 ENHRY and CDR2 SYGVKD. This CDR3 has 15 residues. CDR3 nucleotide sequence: TGTGCCATCAGTGAGCAGGCAGGGGATTACTATGGCTACACCTTC. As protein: CAISEQAGDYYGYTF.

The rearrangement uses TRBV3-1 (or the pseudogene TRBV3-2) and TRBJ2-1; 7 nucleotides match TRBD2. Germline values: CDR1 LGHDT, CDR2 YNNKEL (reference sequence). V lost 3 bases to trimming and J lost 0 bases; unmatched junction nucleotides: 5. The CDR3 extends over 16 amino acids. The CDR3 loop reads CASSQGGGSSYNEQFF. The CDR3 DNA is TGTGCCAGCAGCCAGGGTGGCGGGAGCTCCTACAATGAGCAGTTCTTC.

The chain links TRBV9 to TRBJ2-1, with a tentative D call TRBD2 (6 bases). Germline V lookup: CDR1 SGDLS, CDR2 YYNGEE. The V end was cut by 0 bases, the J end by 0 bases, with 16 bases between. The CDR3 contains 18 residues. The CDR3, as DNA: TGTGCCAGCAGCGTAGGGCTGGGCGGGGTTAGCTCCTACAATGAGCAGTTCTTC. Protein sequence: CASSVGLGGVSSYNEQFF.

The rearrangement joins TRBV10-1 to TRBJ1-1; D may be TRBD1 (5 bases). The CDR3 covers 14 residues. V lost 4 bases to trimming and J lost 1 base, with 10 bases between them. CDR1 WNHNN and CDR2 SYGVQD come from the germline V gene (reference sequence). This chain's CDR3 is CASSVGGSNTEAFF. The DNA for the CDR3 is TGCGCCAGCAGTGTGGGGGGATCGAACACTGAAGCTTTCTTT.

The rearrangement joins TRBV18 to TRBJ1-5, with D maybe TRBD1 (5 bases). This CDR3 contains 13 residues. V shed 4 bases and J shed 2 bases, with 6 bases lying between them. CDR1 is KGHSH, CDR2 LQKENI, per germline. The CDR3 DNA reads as TGTGCCAGCTCACAAGGGGGCAATCAGCCCCAGCATTTT. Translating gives CASSQGGNQPQHF.

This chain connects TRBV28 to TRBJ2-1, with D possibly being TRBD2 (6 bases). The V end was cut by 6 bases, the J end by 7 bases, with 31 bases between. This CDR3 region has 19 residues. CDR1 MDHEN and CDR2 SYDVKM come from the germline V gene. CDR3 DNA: TGTGCCAGCAGCCCTACTATACCGGGAGTCCCCTCCAATGGTAATGAGCAGTTCTTC. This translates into CASSPTIPGVPSNGNEQFF.

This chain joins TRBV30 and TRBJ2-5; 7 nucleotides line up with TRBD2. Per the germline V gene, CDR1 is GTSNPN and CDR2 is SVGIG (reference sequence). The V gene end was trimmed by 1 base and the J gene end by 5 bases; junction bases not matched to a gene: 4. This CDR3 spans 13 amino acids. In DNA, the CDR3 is TGTGCCTGGAGTGGCGGACTAGTGGAGACCCAGTACTTC. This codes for CAWSGGLVETQYF.

CDR3 in DNA: TGTGCCAGCAGCATAGGACAGGACTCCTACGAGCAGTACTTC. It yields the protein CASSIGQDSYEQYF. J is TRBJ2-7 and V is TRBV6-5; 7 bases are shared with TRBD1. The CDR3 length is 14 residues. Germline loops: CDR1 MNHEY, CDR2 SVGAGI. Trimming removed 6 bases from V and 0 bases from J; junction bases left unmatched: 5.

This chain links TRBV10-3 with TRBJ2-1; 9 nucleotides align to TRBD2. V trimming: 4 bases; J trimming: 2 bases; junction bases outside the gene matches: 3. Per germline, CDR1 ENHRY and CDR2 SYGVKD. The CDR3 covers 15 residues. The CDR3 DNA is TGTGCCATCAGTGGCTCTAGCGGGGCCTACAATGAGCAGTTCTTC. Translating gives CAISGSSGAYNEQFF.

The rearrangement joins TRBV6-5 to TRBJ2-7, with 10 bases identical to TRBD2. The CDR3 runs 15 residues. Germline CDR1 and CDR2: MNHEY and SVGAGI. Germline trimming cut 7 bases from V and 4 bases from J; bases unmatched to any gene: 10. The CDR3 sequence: CASTVQAGGVYEQYF. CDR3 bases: TGTGCCAGCACCGTCCAAGCGGGAGGGGTGTACGAGCAGTACTTC.

The CDR3 protein is CASSSGYFSTDTQYF. In nucleotides, the CDR3 is TGTGCCAGCAGCTCCGGGTACTTTAGCACAGATACGCAGTATTTT. V gene TRBV7-2 combines with J gene TRBJ2-3; no definite D call. This CDR3 has 15 residues. Germline-derived CDR1 and CDR2 are SGHTA and FQGNSA. V was clipped by 4 bases and J by 0 bases, with 11 bases between them.

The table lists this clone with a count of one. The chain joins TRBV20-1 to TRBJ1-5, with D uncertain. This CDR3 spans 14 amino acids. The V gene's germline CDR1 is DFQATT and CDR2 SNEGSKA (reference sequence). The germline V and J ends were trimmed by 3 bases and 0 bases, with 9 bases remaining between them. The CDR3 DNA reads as TGCAGTGCTAGTTTTGTATCTAGCAATCAGCCCCAGCATTTT. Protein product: CSASFVSSNQPQHF.

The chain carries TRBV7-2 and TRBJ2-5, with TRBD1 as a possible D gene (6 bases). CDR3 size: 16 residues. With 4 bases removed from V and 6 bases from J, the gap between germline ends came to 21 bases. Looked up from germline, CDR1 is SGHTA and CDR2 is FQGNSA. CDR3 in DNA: TGTGCCAGCAGCTACCAAATAGGGGGAGTCGGGAAGACCCAGTACTTC. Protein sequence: CASSYQIGGVGKTQYF.

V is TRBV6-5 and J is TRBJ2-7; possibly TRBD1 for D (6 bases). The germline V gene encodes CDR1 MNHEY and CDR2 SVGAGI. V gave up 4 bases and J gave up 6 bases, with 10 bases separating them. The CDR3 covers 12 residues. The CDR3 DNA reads TGTGCCAGCAGTTTGAGGGGGAGCGAGCAGTACTTC. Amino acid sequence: CASSLRGSEQYF.

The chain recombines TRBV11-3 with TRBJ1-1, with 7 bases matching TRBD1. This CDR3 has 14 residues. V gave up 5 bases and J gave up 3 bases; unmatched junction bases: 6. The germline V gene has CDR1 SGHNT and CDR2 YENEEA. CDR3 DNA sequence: TGTGCCAGCAGCCAGACAGGGATACACACTGAAGCTTTCTTT. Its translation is CASSQTGIHTEAFF.